This record concerns one TCR beta chain sequence. The CDR3 consists of 15 residues. The trim removed 3 bases at V and 5 bases at J, leaving 10 bases unmatched. Germline assignment: CDR1 SGDLS and CDR2 YYNGEE. The source of the sample is a study of T cell changes during pregnancy in multiple sclerosis. Assay used: immunoSEQ multiplex PCR; TCRdb lists only in-frame clones, some missing. The profile shows approximately 50,000 clones, 80% to 95% of them singletons. The origin of this receptor is a female donor with multiple sclerosis, enrolled in a pregnancy study. The sample in question was CD4+ T cells from peripheral blood mononuclear cells, obtained after pregnancy. The rearrangement joins TRBV9 to TRBJ2-5, with 7 bases lining up with TRBD1. This chain's CDR3 is CASSAETGIWETQYF. CDR3 bases: TGTGCCAGCAGCGCCGAGACAGGGATATGGGAGACCCAGTACTTC.